The 20 T cell receptor beta chains reported below all come from one sample, sequenced in a study of T cell responses to AZD1222 COVID-19 vaccine. The repertoire was sequenced with immunoSEQ multiplex PCR; TCRdb's copy has only in-frame clones and lacks some. The sample includes approximately 120,000 clones, roughly 90% of them seen just once. This specimen was peripheral blood, taken on day 0 of AZD1222 vaccination. Source of these receptors: an adult in good health.

The V call is TRBV9, the J call TRBJ1-2; D is uncertain. CDR1 and CDR2 from the germline V gene are SGDLS and YYNGEE. V was pared by 3 bases and J by 3 bases, with 6 bases between. CDR3 length: 12 amino acids. CDR3 bases: TGTGCCAGCAGCGACCCGGACTATGGCTACACCTTC. Translating it yields CASSDPDYGYTF.

The V call is TRBV11-3, the J call TRBJ2-3; the D is unclear. This CDR3 contains 13 residues. V dropped 1 base and J dropped 4 bases, with 6 bases sitting between them. Germline CDR1 is SGHNT and CDR2 is YENEEA. CDR3 nucleotide sequence: TGTGCCAGCAGCTTAGTTCAATCAGATACGCAGTATTTT. Translating gives CASSLVQSDTQYF.

This chain uses TRBV29-1 with TRBJ1-2, with TRBD1 matching 8 bases. Germline V gene sequence: CDR1 SQVTM, CDR2 ANQGSEA. The CDR3 loop spans 12 amino acids. V dropped 8 bases and J dropped 4; count of bases not matched to a gene: 6. This CDR3 reads CSSTDRGYGYTF. For the CDR3, the DNA is TGCAGCTCCACTGACAGGGGCTATGGCTACACCTTC.

The chain couples TRBV5-8 to TRBJ2-3, with D perhaps matching TRBD2 (6 bases). Germline lookup yields CDR1 SGHTS and CDR2 YDEGEE. The CDR3 has 15 residues. Trimming took 0 bases from V and 4 from J, leaving 12 bases between them. CDR3 DNA: TGTGCCAGCAGCTTGGCCGGGAGTTTAGCAGATACGCAGTATTTT. Translation gives CASSLAGSLADTQYF.

V usage is TRBV5-1 and J usage is TRBJ2-1; 10 bases fit TRBD1. Germline assignment: CDR1 SGHRS and CDR2 YFSETQ. The CDR3 has 15 amino acids. With 4 bases clipped from V and 2 bases from J, the junction kept 3 bases outside the gene matches. The CDR3 region has the DNA TGCGCCAGCAGCCGGGACAGGGGCGCCTACAATGAGCAGTTCTTC. This encodes CASSRDRGAYNEQFF.

The chain recombines TRBV28 with TRBJ1-2, with a tentative D call TRBD1 (5 bases). The V and J ends lost 3 bases and 5 bases respectively, with 28 bases between them. CDR1 MDHEN and CDR2 SYDVKM come from the germline V gene. The CDR3 sequence is 19 residues long. The CDR3 is CASSFRLIAPGRRQYGYTF. CDR3 DNA sequence: TGTGCCAGCAGTTTCAGATTAATAGCTCCGGGACGGCGCCAGTATGGCTACACCTTC.

J is TRBJ2-3 and V is TRBV6-2 or TRBV6-3; 7 bases map to TRBD2. CDR3 length: 16 amino acids. Germline values: CDR1 MNHEY, CDR2 SVGEGT. Germline trimming cut 2 bases from V and 4 bases from J; bases unmatched to any gene: 9. The CDR3 region has the DNA TGTGCCAGCAGTTACCCGGGACTAAGGGGACCAGATACGCAGTATTTT. Its protein is CASSYPGLRGPDTQYF.

This chain links TRBV27 with TRBJ1-5; 7 nucleotides line up with TRBD1. The V segment lost 4 bases and the J segment 7 bases; nucleotides outside the gene matches: 13. Germline V gene sequence: CDR1 MNHEY, CDR2 SMNVEV (reference sequence). This CDR3 contains 16 residues. The CDR3 region has the DNA TGTGCCAGCAGTTCACACAGGGGTGGGGGCGGGCAGCCCCAGCATTTT. This sequence encodes CASSSHRGGGGQPQHF.

The chain carries TRBV29-1 and TRBJ1-2; TRBD1 might be the D (5 bases). This CDR3 region has 13 residues. CDR1 SQVTM and CDR2 ANQGSEA come from the germline V gene. Trimming removed 8 bases at V and 5 bases at J, with 18 bases between. CDR3 loop: CSSGVSGGYGYTF. The CDR3 nucleotides are TGCAGCTCTGGTGTATCTGGGGGGTATGGCTACACCTTC.

The chain joins TRBV21-1 to TRBJ1-5. TRBV21-1 is noted as a pseudogene. This CDR3 has 14 residues. CDR3 in DNA: TGTGCCAGCAGCAGCGGGGCTCGGGATCAGCCCCAGCATTTT. This encodes CASSSGARDQPQHF.

The rearrangement uses TRBV2 and TRBJ2-1, with D possibly being TRBD2 (6 bases). The CDR3 is made up of 15 amino acids. Trimming took 3 bases from V and 4 from J, leaving 13 bases between them. Germline V gene sequence: CDR1 SNHLY, CDR2 FYNNEI. The CDR3 reads CASSERATRYNEQFF. CDR3 bases: TGTGCCAGCAGTGAGAGGGCGACTAGATACAATGAGCAGTTCTTC. Together with reference TRBV2 and TRBJ2-1, the CDR3 gives the full variable domain: EPEVTQTPSHQVTQMGQEVILRCVPISNHLYFYWYRQILGQKVEFLVSFYNNEISEKSEIFDDQFSVERPDGSNFTLKIRSTKLEDSAMYFCASSERATRYNEQFFGPGTRLTVL.

J is TRBJ1-3 and V is TRBV11-1; D not certain. Germline assignment: CDR1 SGHAT and CDR2 FQDESV (reference sequence). The length of the CDR3 is 13 residues. V was trimmed by 5 bases and J by 1 base, leaving 6 bases between them. The CDR3 region has the DNA TGTGCCAGCAGCCACCGTTCTGGAAACACCATATATTTT. Translation: CASSHRSGNTIYF.

V usage is TRBV18 and J usage is TRBJ1-5, with 9 positions matching TRBD1. The germline gives CDR1 KGHSH, CDR2 LQKENI. V shed 5 bases and J 5 bases; nucleotides not matched to a gene: 10. The CDR3 totals 16 residues. The CDR3 bases are TGTGCCAGCTCAACATTTGACAGGGGGATAGATCAGCCCCAGCATTTT. This codes for CASSTFDRGIDQPQHF.

The J gene is TRBJ1-1, the V gene TRBV27; D possibly corresponds to TRBD1 (5 bases). This CDR3 is 14 amino acids long. Trimming took off 8 bases at V and 4 bases at J, with 17 bases between the two ends. Germline V gene lookup returns CDR1 MNHEY and CDR2 SMNVEV (reference sequence). DNA for the CDR3: TGTGCCAGCGGATTGGACACTCGAGGCACTGAAGCTTTCTTT. Protein: CASGLDTRGTEAFF.

This chain uses TRBV6-5 with TRBJ1-4; perhaps TRBD1 as D (6 bases). The CDR3 spans 12 residues. Germline V gene sequence: CDR1 MNHEY, CDR2 SVGAGI. Trimming left V 6 bases short and J 8 bases short, with 10 bases between. CDR3 bases: TGTGCCAGCAGACAGGGAGGGGAAAAACTGTTTTTT. It yields the protein CASRQGGEKLFF.

The chain is built from TRBV19 and TRBJ2-3; 8 bases line up with TRBD1. The germline V gene has CDR1 LNHDA and CDR2 SQIVND (reference sequence). Trimming cost V 5 bases and J 4 bases; bases outside gene matches: 11. The CDR3 has 16 amino acids. Written as DNA, the CDR3 is TGTGCCAGTAGTCTCGCCGGGACAGGAGGCCCAGATACGCAGTATTTT. Protein sequence: CASSLAGTGGPDTQYF.

The V and J genes are TRBV7-6 and TRBJ2-1, with 7 bases aligning to TRBD1. Germline V gene sequence: CDR1 SGHVS, CDR2 FNYEAQ. The CDR3 consists of 13 residues. J lost 6 bases, V lost 5 bases, and 4 bases had no gene match. CDR3 amino acids: CASSMGQLNEQFF. DNA of the CDR3: TGTGCCAGCAGCATGGGACAGCTCAATGAGCAGTTCTTC.

The V call is TRBV3-1 (or the pseudogene TRBV3-2), the J call TRBJ2-7, with 9 nucleotides matching TRBD1. V was clipped by 4 bases and J by 4 bases; unmatched bases: 5. CDR1 is LGHDT, CDR2 YNNKEL, per germline (reference sequence). The CDR3 extends over 14 amino acids. The CDR3 sequence: CASSPGQGTYEQYF. In nucleotides, the CDR3 is TGTGCCAGCAGCCCGGGACAGGGAACGTACGAGCAGTACTTC.

This rearrangement joins TRBV18 to TRBJ2-7; D not resolved. V was pared by 1 base and J by 2 bases, with 12 bases between. The length of the CDR3 is 15 residues. Germline CDR1 and CDR2: KGHSH and LQKENI. Written as DNA, the CDR3 is TGTGCCAGCTCACCACTCAGCCAGGTGACCTACGAGCAGTACTTC. It encodes CASSPLSQVTYEQYF.

Only a few counts were recorded for this clone. The V and J genes are TRBV5-5 and TRBJ1-2; the match to TRBD1 covers 9 bases. The germline gives CDR1 SGHKS, CDR2 YYEKEE (reference sequence). V dropped 0 bases and J dropped 10; count of bases not matched to a gene: 4. The CDR3 extends over 13 amino acids. CDR3 protein: CASSLAGQGTYTF. Here the CDR3 DNA reads TGTGCCAGCAGCTTGGCGGGACAGGGAACCTACACCTTC.